This T cell receptor (beta chain) was captured by sequencing in a study of Ad26.COV2.S vaccination and SARS-CoV-2 variants. Study overall: Doses of Ad26.COV2.S were injected into muscle once or twice, 56 days apart.

The assay was immunoSEQ multiplex PCR, and TCRdb's table has in-frame clones only and misses some. Of fewer than 900,000 clones in the sample, more than 70% are singletons; the top ten hold approximately 1.5%. Treatment of the sample: about 20 received Ad26.COV2.S at low or high dose, single or two shots; 5 received placebo; per-sample allocation not given. The study sampled participants on day 63 after the first vaccine or placebo injection. The CDR3 spans 15 residues. Germline assignment: CDR1 SGHVS and CDR2 FQNEAQ. Trimming removed 5 bases from V and 0 bases from J, with 11 bases in between. Sequences were derived from peripheral blood, sampled in a trial of Ad26.COV2.S vaccine versus placebo. The clonotype originates from a person between 18 and 60 years old who received the Ad26.COV2.S COVID-19 vaccine or a placebo. The chain links TRBV7-8 to TRBJ2-4; tentatively, D is TRBD2 (6 bases). The CDR3 reads CASSPRDGAKNIQYF. CDR3 DNA sequence: TGTGCCAGCAGCCCGCGGGACGGAGCCAAAAACATTCAGTACTTC.